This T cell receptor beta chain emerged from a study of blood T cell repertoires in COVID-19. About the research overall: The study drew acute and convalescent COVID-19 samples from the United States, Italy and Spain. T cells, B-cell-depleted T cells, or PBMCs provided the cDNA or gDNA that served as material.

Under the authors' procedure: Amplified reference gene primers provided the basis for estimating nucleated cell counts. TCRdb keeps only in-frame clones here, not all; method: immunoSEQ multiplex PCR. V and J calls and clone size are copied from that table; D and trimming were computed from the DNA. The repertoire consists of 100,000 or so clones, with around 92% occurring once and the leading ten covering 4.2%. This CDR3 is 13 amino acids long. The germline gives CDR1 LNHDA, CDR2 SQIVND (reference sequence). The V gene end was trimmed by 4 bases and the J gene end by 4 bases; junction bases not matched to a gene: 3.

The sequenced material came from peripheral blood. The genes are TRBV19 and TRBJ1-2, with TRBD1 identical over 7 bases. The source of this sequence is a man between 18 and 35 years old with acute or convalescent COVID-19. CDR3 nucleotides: TGTGCCAGTAGTAACACAGGGGTCTATGGCTACACCTTC. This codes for CASSNTGVYGYTF.